This T cell receptor beta chain emerged from a study of blood T cells in healthy people across ages. Overall study findings and caveats: The recorded TCR beta diversity per million T cells decreased in a roughly linear manner with age.

A remark on this clonotype: The antigen is not known.

Donors each provided roughly 10 milliliters of peripheral blood. Total RNA, at least 5.5 micrograms per sample, came from PBMCs. The CDR3 runs 15 residues. The germline CDR1 and CDR2 sequences are KGHDR and SFDVKD. With 0 bases removed from V and 2 bases from J, the gap between germline ends came to 8 bases. PCR was performed a second time for about 6 to 12 cycles using a sample-barcoded 5' primer and a J-beta primer mix. Through a template-switch adaptor with 12 random nucleotides, each cDNA molecule received a tag. In TCRdb, the 5' RACE reads were re-called with MiXCR into one record per CDR3 protein. The table includes some 1.5 million distinct CDR3 sequences, roughly 43% detected once.

The sequenced material came from blood. The chain uses TRBV24-1 and TRBJ2-3; perhaps TRBD2 as D (6 bases). This TCR was sampled from a woman younger than 30 in good health. CDR3: CATSDLAGFTDTQYF. CDR3 coding DNA: TGTGCCACCAGTGATTTGGCGGGGTTCACAGATACGCAGTATTTT.